This T cell receptor (beta chain) was recorded in a study of blood T cell repertoires in COVID-19 (dated by TCRdb to about 2020). Describing the broader study: The collaborator samples originated in the United States, Italy and Spain and spanned the acute and convalescent phases of COVID-19. The material from the prospective study consisted of cDNA or gDNA derived from T cells, B-cell-depleted T cells, or PBMCs. Samples were obtained from the ongoing ImmuneRACE study (first 160 participants) and from 1,254 subjects provided by 6 global collaborators. Deeply sampled blood TCRbeta repertoires from subjects exposed to, actively infected with, or recovered from COVID-19 were included in the dataset. Sample metadata almost always included a de-identified subject ID, COVID-19 status, age in years and sex. Where HLA class I and class II types were available, the types were taken from metadata supplied by the sample provider, not from assay-based typing. The repertoires were released in a freely available public database meant as a resource for research on the immune response to SARS-CoV-2. The full study reports these points: The quantity of clinical and demographic metadata differed by source and by participant and was supplied without curation.

Participants in the prospective study were aged about 18 to 95 years, lived in 20 to 30 United States geographic areas, and enrolled through a virtual design. To assign participants to cohorts, the prospective study relied on clinical history that participants themselves reported in a screening survey and a study questionnaire. Exposed participants had been in contact, within 2 weeks of entering the study, with a person who had a PCR-confirmed or clinician-diagnosed case of COVID-19. In the prospective study, whole blood, serum and a nasopharyngeal or oropharyngeal swab were collected from each participant by mobile phlebotomists. Over a roughly 2-month period, participants in the prospective study had the option of providing additional blood draws and questionnaires. Before DNA extraction, prospective study blood samples were shipped either frozen or at room temperature. TCRbeta CDR3 regions were amplified from genomic DNA using the immunoSEQ Assay, a bias-controlled multiplex PCR. The paper's processing steps were these. The number of nucleated cells in each sample was estimated from the amplification of reference gene primers within the assay. To quantify the absolute abundance of each unique TCRbeta CDR3 rearrangement, sequence reads were collapsed and filtered. For each sample, productive Simpson clonality was calculated as the square root of Simpson's diversity index over productive rearrangements. This immuneACCESS table, as held by TCRdb, lists in-frame sequences with V and J called but not all clones. Of the missing ones, under half trace to an unresolved V gene in checked studies; the others have no known cause. The V and J calls and clone size come from that table; D and trimming were worked out from the DNA. This sample has a few hundred thousand clones in its table, and roughly 90% of those were observed once. The biggest ten clones account for 0.7% to 0.95% of the sample.

Trimming costs V 6 bases and J 4 bases, and their ends lie 10 bases apart. Including cysteine and phenylalanine, the CDR3 has 13 amino acids. Solely the CDR3 DNA is kept, with 39 bases framed from the first base. Regarding this clone: It has no known antigen specificity. No base-level quality is on record; no much larger clone is a single base apart.

Sequenced: PBMCs or T cells enriched from blood (not recorded which). The receptor's source is a woman aged 40 to 50 who had been exposed to COVID-19. Recombination linked TRBV12-3 or TRBV12-4 to TRBJ1-5, with no D gene named confidently. Here is the DNA: TGTGCCAGCAGCCCCCTCGAGAATCAGCCCCAGCATTTT. The resulting protein is CASSPLENQPQHF.